This TCR beta chain appears in the sequencing data of a study of T cells in Graves' hyperthyroidism and ophthalmopathy. Study in general: Upon initial diagnosis and before any treatment, peripheral blood was collected.

This clonotype appeared a few times. Its target is not known. Study findings and constraints: Most expanded thyroid clonotypes above 0.001 also appeared in blood.

Out of over 9 ml of fresh peripheral blood came the PBMCs. V was clipped by 6 bases and J by 4 bases, with 19 bases between them. CDR3 length: 14 residues. CDR1 and CDR2 (germline): DFQATT, SNEGSKA (reference sequence). Amplified regions were TCR beta CDR3 sequences from RNA transcripts. During a first-round RT-PCR of the TCR CDR3, the HTBI primer set was used. TCRdb analysed the multiplex PCR reads with MiXCR anew, one entry per CDR3 protein. The profile shows roughly 740,000 distinct CDR3 sequences, about 16% of them singletons. The sequenced sample was blood. The receptor was isolated from a man younger than 30 with Graves' hyperthyroidism. The chain employs TRBV20-1 and TRBJ2-7; either TRBD1 or TRBD2 may supply D (5 bases each). In DNA form, the CDR3 reads TGCAGTGCAGGGACCGGGCCGGGTTGGTACGAGCAGTACTTC. Translating it yields CSAGTGPGWYEQYF.